This TCR beta chain comes out of a study of T cells after yellow fever vaccination. The CDR3 spans 15 residues. The V end lost 0 bases, the J end lost 2 bases, and 11 bases lay between the germline ends. Germline V gene data show CDR1 as LGHNA and CDR2 as YSLEER. On this clonotype itself: Its target is unknown.

MiXCR, applied by TCRdb to the 5' RACE reads, yields one record per CDR3 protein. The sample lists 300,000 to 400,000 distinct CDR3 sequences, roughly 8.6% seen once, with around 17% in the top ten. Study-level findings and limits: Overlap between CD4 and CD8 compartments was detected for a small share of clonotypes. Weaker, the secondary response peaked sooner, at day 5 versus 15.

The sequence was obtained from a young man who received the YFV17D yellow fever vaccine. The genes are TRBV4-3 and TRBJ2-7, with D possibly TRBD1 on 5 matching bases. The sequencing here drew on PBMCs, taken about 41 days after the first yellow fever vaccination. CDR3 protein: CASSQDRQGPYEQYF. The DNA for the CDR3 is TGCGCCAGCAGCCAAGATCGCCAGGGCCCCTACGAGCAGTACTTC.